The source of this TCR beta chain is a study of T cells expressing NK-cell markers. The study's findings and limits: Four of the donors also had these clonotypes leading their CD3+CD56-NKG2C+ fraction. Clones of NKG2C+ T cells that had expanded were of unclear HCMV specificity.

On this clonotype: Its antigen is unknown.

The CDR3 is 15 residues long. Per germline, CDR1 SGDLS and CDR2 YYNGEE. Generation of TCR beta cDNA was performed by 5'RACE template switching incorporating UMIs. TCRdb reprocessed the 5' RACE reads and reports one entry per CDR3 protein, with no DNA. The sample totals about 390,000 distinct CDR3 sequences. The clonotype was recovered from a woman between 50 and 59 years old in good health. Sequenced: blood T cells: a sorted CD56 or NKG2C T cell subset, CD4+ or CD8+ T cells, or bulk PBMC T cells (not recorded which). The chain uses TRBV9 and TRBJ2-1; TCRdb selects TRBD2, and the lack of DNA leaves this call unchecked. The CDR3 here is CASSPAGEGYNEQFF. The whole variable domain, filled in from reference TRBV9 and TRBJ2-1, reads DSGVTQTPKHLITATGQRVTLRCSPRSGDLSVYWYQQSLDQGLQFLIQYYNGEERAKGNILERFSAQQFPDLHSELNLSSLELGDSALYFCASSPAGEGYNEQFFGPGTRLTVL.